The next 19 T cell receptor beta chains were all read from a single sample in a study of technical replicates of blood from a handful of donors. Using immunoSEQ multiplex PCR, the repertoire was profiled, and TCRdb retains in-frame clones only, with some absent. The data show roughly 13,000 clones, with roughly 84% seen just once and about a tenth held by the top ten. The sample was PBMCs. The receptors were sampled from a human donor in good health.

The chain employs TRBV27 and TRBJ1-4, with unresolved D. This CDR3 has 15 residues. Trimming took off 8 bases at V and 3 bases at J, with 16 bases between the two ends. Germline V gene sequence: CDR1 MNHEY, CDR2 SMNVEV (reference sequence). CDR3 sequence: CASSLSLAANEKLFF. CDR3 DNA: TGTGCCAGCTCCCTTTCCCTCGCGGCTAATGAAAAACTGTTTTTT.

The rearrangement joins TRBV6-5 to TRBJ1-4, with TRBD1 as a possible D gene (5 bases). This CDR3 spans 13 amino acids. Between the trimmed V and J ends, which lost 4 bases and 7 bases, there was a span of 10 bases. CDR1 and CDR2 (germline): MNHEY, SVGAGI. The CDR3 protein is CASSSRVGEKLFF. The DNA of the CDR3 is TGTGCCAGCAGTTCCAGGGTGGGTGAAAAACTGTTTTTT.

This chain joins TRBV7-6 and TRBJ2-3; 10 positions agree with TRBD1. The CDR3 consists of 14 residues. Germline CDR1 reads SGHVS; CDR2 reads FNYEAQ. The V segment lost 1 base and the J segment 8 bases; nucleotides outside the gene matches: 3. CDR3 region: CASSLGTGGGTQYF. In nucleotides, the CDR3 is TGTGCCAGCAGCTTAGGGACAGGGGGAGGTACGCAGTATTTT. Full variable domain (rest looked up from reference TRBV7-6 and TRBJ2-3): GAGVSQSPRYKVTKRGQDVALRCDPISGHVSLYWYRQALGQGPEFLTYFNYEAQQDKSGLPNDRFSAERPEGSISTLTIQRTEQRDSAMYRCASSLGTGGGTQYFGPGTRLTVL.

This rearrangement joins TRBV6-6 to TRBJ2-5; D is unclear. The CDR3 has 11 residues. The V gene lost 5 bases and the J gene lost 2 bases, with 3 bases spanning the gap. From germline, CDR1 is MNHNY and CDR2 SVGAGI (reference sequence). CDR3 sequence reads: CASSTQETQYF. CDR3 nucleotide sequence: TGTGCCAGCAGTACACAAGAGACCCAGTACTTC.

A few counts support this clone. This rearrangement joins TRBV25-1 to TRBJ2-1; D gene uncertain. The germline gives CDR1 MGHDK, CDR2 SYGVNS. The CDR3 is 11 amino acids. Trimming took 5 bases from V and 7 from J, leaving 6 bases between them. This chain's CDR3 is CASSSLNEQFF. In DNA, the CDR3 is TGTGCCAGCAGTAGCCTGAATGAGCAGTTCTTC. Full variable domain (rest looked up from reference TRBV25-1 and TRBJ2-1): EADIYQTPRYLVIGTGKKITLECSQTMGHDKMYWYQQDPGMELHLIHYSYGVNSTEKGDLSSESTVSRIRTEHFPLTLESARPSHTSQYLCASSSLNEQFFGPGTRLTVL.

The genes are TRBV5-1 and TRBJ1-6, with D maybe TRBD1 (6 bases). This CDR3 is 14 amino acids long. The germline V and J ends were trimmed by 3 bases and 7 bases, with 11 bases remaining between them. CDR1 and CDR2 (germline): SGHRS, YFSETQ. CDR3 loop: CASSSQGLNSPLHF. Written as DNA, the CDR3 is TGCGCCAGCAGCTCCCAGGGGCTCAATTCACCCCTCCACTTT.

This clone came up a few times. CDR3 residues: CASSEAAGPHYGYTF. The CDR3 DNA reads TGTGCCAGCAGTGAAGCAGCAGGGCCTCACTATGGCTACACCTTC. This chain connects TRBV6-1 to TRBJ1-2, with a weak D call TRBD1 (5 bases). Per germline, CDR1 MNHNS and CDR2 SASEGT. Trimming shortened V by 0 bases and J by 3 bases, and 11 bases separated the two germline ends. CDR3 size: 15 residues.

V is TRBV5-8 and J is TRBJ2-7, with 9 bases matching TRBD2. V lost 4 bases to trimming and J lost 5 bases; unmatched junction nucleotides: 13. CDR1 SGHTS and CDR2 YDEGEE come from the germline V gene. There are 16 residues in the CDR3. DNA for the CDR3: TGTGCCAGCAGCCCCCTAGTATCTAGCGGGAAGGACGAGCAGTACTTC. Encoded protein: CASSPLVSSGKDEQYF. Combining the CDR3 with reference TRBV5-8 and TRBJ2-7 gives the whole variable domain EAGVTQSPTHLIKTRGQQATLRCSPISGHTSVYWYQQALGLGLQFLLWYDEGEERNRGNFPPRFSGRQFPNYSSELNVNALELEDSALYLCASSPLVSSGKDEQYFGPGTRLTVT.

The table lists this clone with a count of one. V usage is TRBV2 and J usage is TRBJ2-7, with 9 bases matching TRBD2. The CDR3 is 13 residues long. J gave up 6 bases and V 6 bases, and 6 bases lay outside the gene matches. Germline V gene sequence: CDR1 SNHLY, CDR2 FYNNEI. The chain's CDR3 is CASREREVGEQYF. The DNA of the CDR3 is TGTGCCAGCAGGGAGCGGGAGGTTGGCGAGCAGTACTTC.

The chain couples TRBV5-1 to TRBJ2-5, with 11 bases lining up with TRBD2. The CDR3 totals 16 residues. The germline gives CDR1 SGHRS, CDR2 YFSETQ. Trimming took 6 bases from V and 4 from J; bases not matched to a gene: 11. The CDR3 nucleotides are TGCGCCAGCACCCTTATTAGCGGGAGGGGTCCAGAGACCCAGTACTTC. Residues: CASTLISGRGPETQYF.

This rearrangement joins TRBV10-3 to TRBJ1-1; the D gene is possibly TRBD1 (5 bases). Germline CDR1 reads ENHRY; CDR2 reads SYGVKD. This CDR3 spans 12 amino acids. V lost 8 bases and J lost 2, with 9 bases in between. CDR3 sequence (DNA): TGTGCCATCGGGGCAGGAAACACTGAAGCTTTCTTT. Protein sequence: CAIGAGNTEAFF.

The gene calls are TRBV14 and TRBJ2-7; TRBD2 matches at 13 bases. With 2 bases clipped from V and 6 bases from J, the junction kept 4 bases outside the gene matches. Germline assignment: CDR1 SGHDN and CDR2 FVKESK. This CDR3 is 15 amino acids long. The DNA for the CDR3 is TGTGCCAGCAGCCAAACCGGGACTAGCGGGGCCGAGCAGTACTTC. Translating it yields CASSQTGTSGAEQYF. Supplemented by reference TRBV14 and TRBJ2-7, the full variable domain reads EAGVTQFPSHSVIEKGQTVTLRCDPISGHDNLYWYRRVMGKEIKFLLHFVKESKQDESGMPNNRFLAERTGGTYSTLKVQPAELEDSGVYFCASSQTGTSGAEQYFGPGTRLTVT.

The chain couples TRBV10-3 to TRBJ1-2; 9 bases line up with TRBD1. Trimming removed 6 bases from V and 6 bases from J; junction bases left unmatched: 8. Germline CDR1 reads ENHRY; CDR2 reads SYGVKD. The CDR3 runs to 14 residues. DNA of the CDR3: TGTGCCATCAGCCTGGGGACAGGGAAGGATGGCTACACCTTC. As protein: CAISLGTGKDGYTF.

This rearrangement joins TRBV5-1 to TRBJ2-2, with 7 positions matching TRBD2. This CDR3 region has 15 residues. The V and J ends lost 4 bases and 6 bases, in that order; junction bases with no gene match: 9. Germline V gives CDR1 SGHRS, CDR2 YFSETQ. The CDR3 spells CASSPFAGDPGELFF. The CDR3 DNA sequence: TGCGCCAGCAGCCCTTTCGCGGGAGACCCCGGGGAGCTGTTTTTT.

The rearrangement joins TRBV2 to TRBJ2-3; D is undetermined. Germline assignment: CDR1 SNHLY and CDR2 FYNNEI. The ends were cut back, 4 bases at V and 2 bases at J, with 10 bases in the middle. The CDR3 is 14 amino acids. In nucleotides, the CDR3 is TGTGCCAGCAGTGCTGCGGTACCCACAGATACGCAGTATTTT. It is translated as CASSAAVPTDTQYF.

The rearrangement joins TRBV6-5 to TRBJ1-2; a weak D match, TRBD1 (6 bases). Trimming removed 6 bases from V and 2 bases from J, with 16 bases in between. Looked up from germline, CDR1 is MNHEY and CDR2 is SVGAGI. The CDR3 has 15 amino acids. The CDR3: CASSRVGRGNYGYTF. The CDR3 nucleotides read TGTGCCAGCAGCCGCGTGGGCAGGGGCAACTATGGCTACACCTTC.

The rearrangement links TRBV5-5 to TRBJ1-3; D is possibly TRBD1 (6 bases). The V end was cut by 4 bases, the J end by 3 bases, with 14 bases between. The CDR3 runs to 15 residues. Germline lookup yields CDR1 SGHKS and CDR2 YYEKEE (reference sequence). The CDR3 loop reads CASSLPGTSGNTIYF. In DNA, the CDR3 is TGTGCCAGCAGCCTCCCCGGGACAAGTGGAAACACCATATATTTT. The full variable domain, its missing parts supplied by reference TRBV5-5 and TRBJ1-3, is DAGVTQSPTHLIKTRGQQVTLRCSPISGHKSVSWYQQVLGQGPQFIFQYYEKEERGRGNFPDRFSARQFPNYSSELNVNALLLGDSALYLCASSLPGTSGNTIYFGEGSWLTVV.

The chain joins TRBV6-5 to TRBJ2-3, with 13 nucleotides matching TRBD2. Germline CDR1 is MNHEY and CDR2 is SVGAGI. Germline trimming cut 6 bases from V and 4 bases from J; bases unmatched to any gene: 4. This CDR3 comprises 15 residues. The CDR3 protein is CASSRTSGSADTQYF. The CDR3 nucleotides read TGTGCCAGCAGCCGGACTAGCGGGAGTGCAGATACGCAGTATTTT.

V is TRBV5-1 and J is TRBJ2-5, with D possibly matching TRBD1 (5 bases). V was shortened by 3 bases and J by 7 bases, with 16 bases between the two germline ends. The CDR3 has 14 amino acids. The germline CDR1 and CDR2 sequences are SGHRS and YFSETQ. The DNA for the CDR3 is TGCGCCAGCAGCTCCCGGACAAGCGAAGGGACCCAGTACTTC. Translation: CASSSRTSEGTQYF.